This T cell receptor beta chain emerged from a study of Graves' ophthalmopathy and Graves' hyperthyroidism. Study-wide findings and caveats: Most thyroid-expanded clonotypes exceeding 0.001 frequency were also found in blood.

In regard to this clonotype: Its antigen is still unknown.

As the template, RNA transcripts were used to amplify TCR beta CDR3 regions. Second-round multiplex PCR followed a first-round RT-PCR using HTBI primers. Each CDR3 protein is one row after TCRdb ran MiXCR on the multiplex PCR reads. Of around 1.1 million distinct CDR3 sequences in the sample, 36% were seen once. Hyperthyroidism patients, aged 18 to 65, were newly diagnosed, under 2 months' duration. Ineligible for inclusion were patients with other autoimmune diseases, uncontrolled infections, pregnancy or lactation. Germline assignment: CDR1 ENHRY and CDR2 SYGVKD. V dropped 8 bases and J dropped 5; count of bases not matched to a gene: 2. There are 12 residues in the CDR3.

This chain joins TRBV10-3 and TRBJ1-5, with 8 positions matching TRBD1. The sequence derives from an adult man with Graves' hyperthyroidism. Sequenced: peripheral blood or thyroid tissue (not recorded which). The CDR3 DNA sequence: TGTGCCATCTCGACAGGGGATCAGCCCCAGCATTTT. Encoded protein: CAISTGDQPQHF.